Following are 27 T cell receptor beta chains from one sample sequenced in a study of blood T cell repertoires in COVID-19. Clones were read by immunoSEQ multiplex PCR, and TCRdb kept only the in-frame ones, dropping some. The table records approximately 120,000 clones, about 70% of them present only once. The sample consisted of peripheral blood. The receptors derive from a man older than 75 with COVID-19, enrolled during active disease.

This sequence joins TRBV5-4 and TRBJ1-5, with 7 nucleotides matching TRBD1. V trimming: 2 bases; J trimming: 3 bases; junction bases outside the gene matches: 2. The CDR3 is made up of 14 amino acids. Germline CDR1 SGHNT, CDR2 YYREEE (reference sequence). CDR3: CASSLQGYNQPQHF. The CDR3 DNA follows: TGTGCCAGCAGCTTACAGGGGTACAATCAGCCCCAGCATTTT.

This clone has only a few counts. The V call is TRBV11-3, the J call TRBJ2-5; D is possibly TRBD2 (6 bases). The CDR3 runs 13 residues. From germline, CDR1 is SGHNT and CDR2 YENEEA. Trimming removed 4 bases at V and 7 bases at J, with 13 bases between. The CDR3 sequence is CASSSGPRGTQYF. The CDR3 DNA follows: TGTGCCAGCAGCTCCGGGCCGCGGGGGACCCAGTACTTC.

The V gene is TRBV6-5, the J gene TRBJ2-2, with 7 nucleotides matching TRBD2. Germline V gene lookup returns CDR1 MNHEY and CDR2 SVGAGI. The V segment lost 6 bases and the J segment 5 bases; nucleotides outside the gene matches: 6. This CDR3 spans 14 amino acids. The CDR3 DNA sequence: TGTGCCAGCAGCCGGGACTACTATACCGGGGAGCTGTTTTTT. Translation: CASSRDYYTGELFF.

The chain combines TRBV19 with TRBJ2-1; 8 nucleotides align to TRBD2. There are 14 residues in the CDR3. From germline, CDR1 is LNHDA and CDR2 SQIVND (reference sequence). With 4 bases clipped from V and 8 bases from J, the junction kept 7 bases outside the gene matches. The CDR3 nucleotides read TGTGCCAGTAGTAGGACGACTAGCGACCATGAGCAGTTCTTC. Protein product: CASSRTTSDHEQFF.

This chain connects TRBV2 to TRBJ2-1; 12 nucleotides agree with TRBD1. The CDR3 sequence is 16 residues long. Germline CDR1 reads SNHLY; CDR2 reads FYNNEI. Trimming took 6 bases from V and 9 from J; bases not matched to a gene: 12. CDR3 amino acids: CASSLGQGALVGEQFF. Written as DNA, the CDR3 is TGTGCCAGCAGCTTGGGACAGGGGGCCCTCGTGGGTGAGCAGTTCTTC.

V usage is TRBV2 and J usage is TRBJ2-2; D is uncertain. Germline loops: CDR1 SNHLY, CDR2 FYNNEI. CDR3 length: 13 residues. Deletions cut 6 bases from V and 7 bases from J, with 12 bases between. In nucleotides, the CDR3 is TGTGCCAGCAGCCCTTCTCCGTACGGGGAGCTGTTTTTT. It is translated as CASSPSPYGELFF.

This clone has only one observation. V gene TRBV28 combines with J gene TRBJ2-7, with TRBD1 matching over 7 bases. The CDR3 has 15 residues. V was clipped by 6 bases and J by 0 bases; unmatched bases: 8. Per germline, CDR1 MDHEN and CDR2 SYDVKM. The CDR3 DNA reads as TGTGCCAGCAGCCACACGACAGGGTCCTCCTACGAGCAGTACTTC. It encodes CASSHTTGSSYEQYF.

V gene TRBV7-8 combines with J gene TRBJ2-7, with TRBD2 matching over 9 bases. CDR3 length: 15 residues. V was pared by 1 base and J by 4 bases, with 5 bases of the junction left unmatched. CDR1 is SGHVS and CDR2 is FQNEAQ in the germline V gene. CDR3 DNA sequence: TGTGCCAGCAGCTTAGGAAGCGGGAGGATTTACGAGCAGTACTTC. Its protein product is CASSLGSGRIYEQYF.

This clone appeared once. The rearrangement joins TRBV15 to TRBJ2-2; 7 bases line up with TRBD2. The CDR3 spans 15 residues. The germline V gene has CDR1 LNHNV and CDR2 YYDKDF (reference sequence). Losses at the gene ends were 0 bases for V and 6 bases for J; bases not matched to a gene: 4. The CDR3: CATSRDGGSAGELFF. As DNA, the CDR3 is TGTGCCACCAGCAGAGATGGCGGGAGCGCCGGGGAGCTGTTTTTT.

This chain uses TRBV18 with TRBJ2-3; 9 bases agree with TRBD2. J was trimmed by 3 bases and V by 0 bases; bases with no gene match: 1. CDR3 length equals 15 residues. Germline values: CDR1 KGHSH, CDR2 LQKENI. The CDR3 coding sequence is TGTGCCAGCTCACCACCTAGCGGGAGAACAGATACGCAGTATTTT. This codes for CASSPPSGRTDTQYF.

There are a few counts of this clone. The genes are TRBV6-5 and TRBJ1-1; 7 bases fit TRBD1. The ends lost 7 bases at V and 1 base at J; junction bases unmatched: 6. Germline V lookup: CDR1 MNHEY, CDR2 SVGAGI. The CDR3 totals 14 residues. The CDR3 reads CASIRQGRNTEAFF. CDR3 in DNA: TGTGCCAGCATTCGACAGGGTAGGAACACTGAAGCTTTCTTT.

J is TRBJ2-1 and V is TRBV11-1, with TRBD1 as a possible D gene (6 bases). The CDR3 totals 14 residues. CDR1 and CDR2 from the germline V gene are SGHAT and FQDESV (reference sequence). Trimming took off 3 bases at V and 8 bases at J, with 14 bases between the two ends. The CDR3 here is CASSFRGVGDEQFF. The CDR3 nucleotides are TGTGCCAGCAGCTTCAGGGGAGTCGGCGATGAGCAGTTCTTC.

V gene TRBV27 combines with J gene TRBJ1-1; 9 nucleotides match TRBD1. Germline V CDR1 and CDR2: MNHEY, SMNVEV (reference sequence). V dropped 5 bases and J dropped 8; count of bases not matched to a gene: 3. The CDR3 sequence is 12 residues long. CDR3 protein: CASSQGQGEAFF. CDR3 nucleotides: TGTGCCAGCAGTCAGGGACAGGGAGAAGCTTTCTTT.

V is TRBV5-5 and J is TRBJ2-2; D is unclear. V lost 0 bases and J lost 5, with 8 bases in between. The CDR3 covers 14 residues. Germline V CDR1 and CDR2: SGHKS, YYEKEE (reference sequence). This CDR3 is CASSLVVSTGELFF. CDR3 in DNA: TGTGCCAGCAGCTTGGTCGTCTCTACCGGGGAGCTGTTTTTT.

This chain connects TRBV12-3 or TRBV12-4 to TRBJ2-1; D gene uncertain. This CDR3 comprises 11 residues. V was trimmed by 5 bases and J by 11 bases, leaving 10 bases between them. Here the CDR3 DNA reads TGTGCCAGCAGTCCAGGCCTAAAGCAGTTCTTC. Its protein product is CASSPGLKQFF.

This rearrangement joins TRBV28 to TRBJ1-2; 7 nucleotides line up with TRBD1. Trimming took 6 bases from V and 4 from J; bases not matched to a gene: 8. The CDR3 consists of 14 residues. Germline CDR1 and CDR2: MDHEN and SYDVKM. CDR3 sequence reads: CASSRTGDTYGYTF. CDR3 bases: TGTGCCAGCAGCCGTACAGGGGATACCTATGGCTACACCTTC.

This clone has more than one count but fewer than ten. The chain links TRBV4-2 to TRBJ2-2; 8 positions agree with TRBD2. The CDR3 has 17 residues. The germline gives CDR1 LGHNA, CDR2 YNFKEQ. The ends lost 1 base at V and 4 bases at J; junction bases unmatched: 8. The CDR3 region is CASSQAAGTRGTGELFF. The CDR3 DNA reads as TGTGCCAGCAGCCAAGCCGCCGGGACTAGGGGCACCGGGGAGCTGTTTTTT.

The V gene is TRBV5-1, the J gene TRBJ2-1; 8 bases fit TRBD1. Germline V gene lookup returns CDR1 SGHRS and CDR2 YFSETQ. The J segment lost 6 bases and the V segment lost 3 bases, leaving 5 bases of the junction unmatched. There are 14 residues in the CDR3. CDR3 nucleotides: TGCGCCAGCAGCTCCCCCCAGGGGGCCAATGAGCAGTTCTTC. This sequence encodes CASSSPQGANEQFF.

The count of this clone is one. The chain joins TRBV7-8 to TRBJ2-1; 7 nucleotides agree with TRBD2. Trimming took 4 bases from V and 13 from J; bases not matched to a gene: 13. The germline V gene encodes CDR1 SGHVS and CDR2 FQNEAQ. CDR3 length: 14 amino acids. The CDR3 reads CASSSSDEGGLQFF. CDR3 coding DNA: TGTGCCAGCAGCTCTAGCGATGAGGGAGGGCTTCAGTTCTTC.

The chain recombines TRBV28 with TRBJ2-1; the match to TRBD1 covers 8 bases. The CDR3 has 15 amino acids. Germline V CDR1 and CDR2: MDHEN, SYDVKM. With 7 bases clipped from V and 3 bases from J, the junction kept 8 bases outside the gene matches. The CDR3 nucleotides are TGTGCCAGCACCCCTCCGGGACAGGTCTACAATGAGCAGTTCTTC. Protein product: CASTPPGQVYNEQFF.

Only a few counts were recorded for this clone. The V and J genes are TRBV28 and TRBJ2-5, with 10 bases lining up with TRBD2. Germline values: CDR1 MDHEN, CDR2 SYDVKM. V dropped 5 bases and J dropped 0; count of bases not matched to a gene: 3. The length of the CDR3 is 15 residues. In nucleotides, the CDR3 is TGTGCCAGCAGTGAGACTAGCGGGTACCAAGAGACCCAGTACTTC. Translating gives CASSETSGYQETQYF.

This sequence joins TRBV24-1 and TRBJ2-3, with 9 positions matching TRBD2. Germline trimming cut 4 bases from V and 6 bases from J; bases unmatched to any gene: 13. CDR1 is KGHDR and CDR2 is SFDVKD in the germline V gene. The CDR3 has 17 amino acids. The CDR3 DNA is TGTGCCACCAGTGACCCGCGACTAGCGGAGGGGCTGGATACGCAGTATTTT. It encodes CATSDPRLAEGLDTQYF.

The rearrangement joins TRBV11-2 to TRBJ2-7, with a possible D match to TRBD1 (5 bases). The CDR3 spans 17 residues. V was shortened by 0 bases and J by 2 bases, with 17 bases between the two germline ends. Germline V gene data show CDR1 as SGHAT and CDR2 as FQNNGV. CDR3 nucleotides: TGTGCCAGCAGCTTAGAGGGCCTTCTCGACAGTACCTACGAGCAGTACTTC. Amino acids: CASSLEGLLDSTYEQYF.

The chain is built from TRBV5-4 and TRBJ2-7; 7 nucleotides line up with TRBD1. Germline values: CDR1 SGHNT, CDR2 YYREEE (reference sequence). This CDR3 comprises 14 residues. The J segment lost 4 bases and the V segment lost 4 bases, leaving 8 bases of the junction unmatched. The CDR3 loop reads CASSPTGKLYEQYF. The CDR3 region has the DNA TGTGCCAGCAGCCCGACAGGGAAACTGTACGAGCAGTACTTC.

The CDR3 DNA reads TGTGCTAGTGGTCAAGGGACTAGCGGGAGCACAGATACGCAGTATTTT. Residues: CASGQGTSGSTDTQYF. The V gene is TRBV12-5, the J gene TRBJ2-3; the match to TRBD2 covers 12 bases. Trimming at V came to 5 bases and at J to 0 bases, leaving 3 bases not matched to a gene. This CDR3 is built from 16 residues. CDR1 LGHNT and CDR2 FRNRAP come from the germline V gene.

This chain links TRBV6-2 or TRBV6-3 with TRBJ2-1, with 9 nucleotides matching TRBD2. V lost 4 bases and J lost 4; bases outside the gene matches: 5. This CDR3 region has 15 residues. Germline assignment: CDR1 MNHEY and CDR2 SVGEGT. CDR3: CASSWASGMYNEQFF. The CDR3 region has the DNA TGTGCCAGCAGTTGGGCTAGCGGGATGTACAATGAGCAGTTCTTC.

The genes are TRBV10-3 and TRBJ1-3, with 9 bases that match TRBD1. The V gene's germline CDR1 is ENHRY and CDR2 SYGVKD. The ends lost 10 bases at V and 2 bases at J; junction bases unmatched: 3. The CDR3 length is 13 residues. The CDR3 DNA reads as TGTGCCAGCAGACAGGGGGCTGGAAACACCATATATTTT. Amino acid sequence: CASRQGAGNTIYF.